This T cell receptor beta chain appears in the sequencing data of a study of blood T cell repertoires in COVID-19. Background on the study: Spain, Italy and the United States supplied samples that represented acute and convalescent COVID-19. Nucleic acid was either cDNA or gDNA, and it came from T cells, B-cell-depleted T cells, or PBMCs.

V was cut by 0 bases and J by 7 bases, with 6 bases left in between. The CDR3 has 12 residues. Methods used by the authors: Researchers report that nucleated cell counts were estimated from reference gene primer amplification. Some clones are missing from TCRdb's copy, which holds only in-frame ones; the method was immunoSEQ multiplex PCR. That table is the source of V, J and clone size, and D and trimming were worked out from the DNA. Of about 220,000 clones listed, 84% are singletons. Sequencing was done on a sample of peripheral blood. This TCR was sampled from a woman between 25 and 40 years old who had recovered from COVID-19. The rearrangement uses TRBV12-3 or TRBV12-4 and TRBJ2-5; D perhaps matches TRBD1 (5 bases). The CDR3 coding sequence is TGTGCCAGCAGTTTAGCAGGGGCGACCCAGTACTTC. Translated, it gives CASSLAGATQYF.